This entry lists 16 T cell receptor beta chains sequenced from one sample in a study of cytomegalovirus exposure and HLA in healthy donors. Vbeta (60) and Jbeta (13) primers were used in the PCR. Clones were read by immunoSEQ multiplex PCR, and TCRdb kept only the in-frame ones, dropping some. The sample includes tens of thousands of clones, more than 70% seen only once; the top ten take 2.5%. Specimen: PBMCs. These receptors were taken from a male donor in good health and CMV-seropositive.

This chain links TRBV23-1 with TRBJ2-1; D is possibly TRBD1 (5 bases). Being an ORF, TRBV23-1 has a function that is uncertain. CDR3 size: 18 residues. Trimming removed 0 bases at V and 0 bases at J, with 15 bases between. The CDR3 protein is CASSQSIRARSSYNEQFF. The CDR3 coding sequence is TGCGCCAGCAGTCAATCGATCAGGGCCCGGAGCTCCTACAATGAGCAGTTCTTC.

The genes are TRBV9 and TRBJ2-3; D is uncertain. CDR3 size: 15 residues. Germline V gives CDR1 SGDLS, CDR2 YYNGEE. The V and J ends lost 0 bases and 0 bases respectively, with 8 bases between them. The CDR3 here is CASSVDQASTDTQYF. In DNA, the CDR3 is TGTGCCAGCAGCGTAGATCAAGCTAGCACAGATACGCAGTATTTT.

The chain links TRBV2 to TRBJ1-5; D may be TRBD1 (6 bases). The CDR3 is 14 amino acids. Per the germline V gene, CDR1 is SNHLY and CDR2 is FYNNEI. V lost 6 bases to trimming and J lost 4 bases, with 13 bases between them. The chain's CDR3 is CASRAGTQNQPQHF. The CDR3 DNA sequence: TGTGCCAGCAGAGCCGGGACACAGAATCAGCCCCAGCATTTT.

The gene calls are TRBV7-9 and TRBJ2-3; 10 bases fit TRBD2. CDR1 and CDR2 (germline): SEHNR, FQNEAQ (reference sequence). V dropped 1 base and J dropped 4; count of bases not matched to a gene: 5. This CDR3 has 16 amino acids. The CDR3 region has the DNA TGTGCCAGCAGCTTAGGGCTAGCGGGAGTGTCAGATACGCAGTATTTT. Translation gives CASSLGLAGVSDTQYF.

The chain couples TRBV6-1 to TRBJ1-2; 8 bases align to TRBD1. With V trimmed by 3 bases and J by 8 bases, 14 bases remained unmatched. Germline V gene sequence: CDR1 MNHNS, CDR2 SASEGT. This CDR3 contains 16 residues. The CDR3 sequence is CASSERGPQGGRGYTF. CDR3 coding DNA: TGTGCCAGCAGTGAGAGAGGTCCACAGGGGGGACGAGGCTACACCTTC.

The chain couples TRBV5-4 to TRBJ2-1; 9 positions match TRBD2. The CDR3 length is 16 residues. CDR1 and CDR2 (germline): SGHNT, YYREEE (reference sequence). The trim removed 5 bases at V and 2 bases at J, leaving 8 bases unmatched. CDR3 nucleotide sequence: TGTGCCAGCAGTCTGGCGGCGGGAGGGCCCTACAATGAGCAGTTCTTC. Amino acids: CASSLAAGGPYNEQFF.

The rearrangement uses TRBV15 and TRBJ1-1; D not resolved. Germline V gives CDR1 LNHNV, CDR2 YYDKDF (reference sequence). The CDR3 length is 16 residues. V lost 0 bases, J lost 2 bases, and 13 bases lay in between. CDR3 bases: TGTGCCACCAGCAGAGATGGGCCCCGGGGAAACACTGAAGCTTTCTTT. Protein sequence: CATSRDGPRGNTEAFF.

This clone appeared a few times. V and J are TRBV9 and TRBJ1-1; D may be TRBD1 (6 bases). The CDR3 loop spans 14 amino acids. The ends were cut back, 3 bases at V and 0 bases at J, with 9 bases in the middle. Germline assignment: CDR1 SGDLS and CDR2 YYNGEE. The CDR3 is CASSGRGMNTEAFF. The CDR3 DNA reads as TGTGCCAGCAGCGGCAGGGGAATGAACACTGAAGCTTTCTTT.

This rearrangement joins TRBV7-3 to TRBJ2-2; maybe TRBD2 (6 bases). CDR1 is SGHTA, CDR2 FQGTGA, per germline. The V end lost 5 bases, the J end lost 0 bases, and 13 bases lay between the germline ends. This CDR3 is 16 amino acids long. The DNA for the CDR3 is TGTGCCAGCAGCCATGGGACTTCCTCGAACACCGGGGAGCTGTTTTTT. It is translated as CASSHGTSSNTGELFF.

The chain joins TRBV9 to TRBJ1-6; D is perhaps TRBD1 (5 bases). Germline CDR1 SGDLS, CDR2 YYNGEE. This CDR3 is 16 amino acids long. With 7 bases removed from V and 7 bases from J, the gap between germline ends came to 21 bases. The DNA of the CDR3 is TGTGCCAGCGGCCCCGCGGCCAGGGAAAACAATTCACCCCTCCACTTT. Encoded protein: CASGPAARENNSPLHF.

The rearrangement links TRBV6-5 to TRBJ2-6; maybe TRBD1 (6 bases). The CDR3 runs to 14 residues. Trimming shortened V by 7 bases and J by 4 bases, and 11 bases separated the two germline ends. CDR1 is MNHEY, CDR2 SVGAGI, per germline. The chain's CDR3 is CASNTGSGANVLTF. The CDR3 bases are TGTGCCAGCAATACAGGGAGCGGGGCCAACGTCCTGACTTTC.

The chain couples TRBV5-1 to TRBJ2-6; a possible D gene is TRBD2 (5 bases). Germline lookup yields CDR1 SGHRS and CDR2 YFSETQ. CDR3 length: 18 residues. V lost 4 bases and J 0 bases, leaving 17 bases between the germline ends. In nucleotides, the CDR3 is TGCGCCAGCAGCCTGGAGGAGAGGATTGTCTCTGGGGCCAACGTCCTGACTTTC. Encoded protein: CASSLEERIVSGANVLTF.

V gene TRBV11-2 combines with J gene TRBJ2-7; 9 bases map to TRBD1. Germline V gives CDR1 SGHAT, CDR2 FQNNGV. V shed 0 bases, J shed 3 bases, and the junction held 3 bases outside the gene matches. This CDR3 has 15 amino acids. As DNA, the CDR3 is TGTGCCAGCAGCTTAGAGGGACAGGGATTCTACGAGCAGTACTTC. It encodes CASSLEGQGFYEQYF.

The V call is TRBV29-1, the J call TRBJ2-7, with 9 bases aligning to TRBD2. Germline V gene data show CDR1 as SQVTM and CDR2 as ANQGSEA. V lost 2 bases, J lost 3 bases, and 11 bases stayed unmatched. The CDR3 loop spans 16 amino acids. CDR3 coding DNA: TGCAGCGTTGAATGGTGGGGTAGCGGGAGCAACTACGAGCAGTACTTC. Translated, it gives CSVEWWGSGSNYEQYF.

The sample holds one count of this clone. The chain employs TRBV18 and TRBJ1-2; perhaps TRBD1 as D (6 bases). Germline V CDR1 and CDR2: KGHSH, LQKENI. Trimming took off 2 bases at V and 9 bases at J, with 7 bases between the two ends. The CDR3 length is 11 residues. CDR3 residues: CASSPGQSYTF. The CDR3 DNA is TGTGCCAGCTCACCAGGACAGAGCTACACCTTC.

The rearrangement uses TRBV16 and TRBJ1-5; 8 bases fit TRBD1. CDR1 is KGHSY, CDR2 FQNENV, per germline. The CDR3 covers 13 residues. The V and J ends lost 2 bases and 6 bases, in that order; junction bases with no gene match: 0. CDR3 sequence: CASSQDRGQPQHF. In nucleotides, the CDR3 is TGTGCCAGCAGCCAAGACAGGGGTCAGCCCCAGCATTTT.